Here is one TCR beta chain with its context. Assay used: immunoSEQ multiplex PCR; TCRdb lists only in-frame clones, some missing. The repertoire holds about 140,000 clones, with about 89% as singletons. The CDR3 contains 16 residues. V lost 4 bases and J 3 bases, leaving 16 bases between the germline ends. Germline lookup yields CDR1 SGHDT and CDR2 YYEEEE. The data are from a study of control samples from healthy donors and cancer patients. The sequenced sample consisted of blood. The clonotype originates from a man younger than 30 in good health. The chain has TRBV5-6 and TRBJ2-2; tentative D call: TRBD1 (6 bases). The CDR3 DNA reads TGTGCCAGCAGCCAACAGGGTGAGAGGTACACCGGGGAGCTGTTTTTT. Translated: CASSQQGERYTGELFF. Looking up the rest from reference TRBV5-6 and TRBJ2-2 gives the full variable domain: DAGVTQSPTHLIKTRGQQVTLRCSPKSGHDTVSWYQQALGQGPQFIFQYYEEEERQRGNFPDRFSGHQFPNYSSELNVNALLLGDSALYLCASSQQGERYTGELFFGEGSRLTVL.